One and the same sample provided the 10 T cell receptor beta chains below, sequenced in a study of T cell responses to AZD1222 COVID-19 vaccine. The data were produced by immunoSEQ multiplex PCR, yet TCRdb's version contains in-frame clones alone and is incomplete. The sample lists 100,000 to 150,000 clones, less than 90% seen once, with around 30% in the top ten. The sequenced sample was peripheral blood, obtained on day 0 of AZD1222 vaccination. The receptor set was obtained from an adult in good health.

On this clone: At one end the junction does not follow the germline gene, possibly because of a read error. V and J are TRBV3-1 (or the pseudogene TRBV3-2) and TRBJ1-1; perhaps TRBD1 as D (5 bases). The CDR3 covers 12 residues. Germline CDR1 LGHDT, CDR2 YNNKEL (reference sequence). The CDR3 sequence: CASSVSDTEAFF. The CDR3 DNA reads TGTGCCAGCAGCGTCTCGGACACCGAAGCTTTCTTT.

The chain employs TRBV7-2 and TRBJ2-3, with 8 nucleotides matching TRBD2. The CDR3 is made up of 15 amino acids. V lost 1 base, J lost 7 bases, and 7 bases stayed unmatched. The germline CDR1 and CDR2 sequences are SGHTA and FQGNSA. The CDR3 loop reads CASSLEGLGLNTQYF. The CDR3 DNA follows: TGTGCCAGCAGCTTAGAGGGACTAGGACTGAATACGCAGTATTTT.

This rearrangement joins TRBV11-2 to TRBJ2-2; D is undetermined. Germline V gene sequence: CDR1 SGHAT, CDR2 FQNNGV. Trimming took 4 bases from V and 2 from J, leaving 5 bases between them. There are 13 residues in the CDR3. CDR3 in amino acids: CASSSRNTGELFF. The CDR3 bases are TGTGCCAGCAGCTCCCGAAACACCGGGGAGCTGTTTTTT.

The chain couples TRBV19 to TRBJ2-1; TRBD2 aligns across 10 bases. Germline values: CDR1 LNHDA, CDR2 SQIVND (reference sequence). With 0 bases clipped from V and 6 bases from J, the junction kept 2 bases outside the gene matches. The CDR3 covers 15 residues. The CDR3 sequence is CASSIERTSGNEQFF. Here the CDR3 DNA reads TGTGCCAGTAGTATAGAGAGGACTAGCGGCAATGAGCAGTTCTTC.

V is TRBV19 and J is TRBJ1-3; TRBD1 might be the D (5 bases). Trimming cost V 3 bases and J 0 bases, with 9 bases left between them. This CDR3 contains 15 residues. CDR1 and CDR2 (germline): LNHDA, SQIVND (reference sequence). In DNA form, the CDR3 reads TGTGCCAGTAGTATTACAGGAGGCTCTGGAAACACCATATATTTT. Amino acid sequence: CASSITGGSGNTIYF.

The CDR3 loop reads CASSLGQTSGNTIYF. The CDR3 DNA reads TGTGCCAGCAGTTTGGGACAGACCTCTGGAAACACCATATATTTT. This chain connects TRBV2 to TRBJ1-3, with 7 bases lining up with TRBD1. The CDR3 is 15 residues long. CDR1 and CDR2 (germline): SNHLY, FYNNEI. The V segment lost 5 bases and the J segment 0 bases; nucleotides outside the gene matches: 4.

The chain links TRBV29-1 to TRBJ1-5, with D unclear. V was shortened by 2 bases and J by 7 bases, with 15 bases between the two germline ends. The CDR3 runs to 14 residues. Per germline, CDR1 SQVTM and CDR2 ANQGSEA. CDR3 sequence: CSVELKIVRQPQHF. Written as DNA, the CDR3 is TGCAGCGTTGAACTAAAAATCGTCAGGCAGCCCCAGCATTTT. The entire variable domain, with the rest obtained from reference TRBV29-1 and TRBJ1-5, is as follows: SAVISQKPSRDICQRGTSLTIQCQVDSQVTMMFWYRQQPGQSLTLIATANQGSEATYESGFVIDKFPISRPNLTFSTLTVSNMSPEDSSIYLCSVELKIVRQPQHFGDGTRLSIL.

The rearrangement joins TRBV27 to TRBJ1-5; 9 nucleotides align to TRBD1. The CDR3 runs 14 residues. CDR1 and CDR2 (germline): MNHEY, SMNVEV (reference sequence). V shed 5 bases and J 15 bases; nucleotides not matched to a gene: 14. The CDR3 sequence is CASSPRQGVSPGHF. The CDR3 coding sequence is TGTGCCAGCAGTCCGCGACAGGGGGTCAGCCCAGGGCATTTT.

CDR3 sequence reads: CASSSPGRGSTGELFF. For the CDR3, the DNA is TGTGCCAGCAGCTCACCCGGGCGGGGTTCCACCGGGGAGCTGTTTTTT. The chain couples TRBV5-6 to TRBJ2-2, with TRBD2 as a possible D gene (6 bases). The CDR3 contains 16 residues. Germline CDR1 and CDR2: SGHDT and YYEEEE. V was shortened by 3 bases and J by 4 bases, with 16 bases between the two germline ends.

A single count supports this clone. This chain uses TRBV6-2 or TRBV6-3 with TRBJ2-2; the match to TRBD1 covers 9 bases. V gave up 5 bases and J gave up 0 bases; unmatched junction bases: 4. The length of the CDR3 is 16 residues. The V gene's germline CDR1 is MNHEY and CDR2 SVGEGT. CDR3 region: CASSRGQGTNTGELFF. Here the CDR3 DNA reads TGTGCCAGCAGTCGCGGACAGGGGACGAACACCGGGGAGCTGTTTTTT.